This passage covers 21 T cell receptor beta chains from one sample sequenced in a study of glioma-infiltrating T cells. The iRepertoire nested amplicon-rescue multiplex PCR amplified TCR alpha and beta CDR3s from RNA. TCRdb recomputed calls from the multiplex PCR reads with MiXCR, one row per CDR3 protein. This sample has under 20,000 distinct CDR3 sequences; roughly 60% occur once, and the top ten carry 35% to 45%. Sequencing was performed on glioma tissue, nonneoplastic brain tissue, or PBMCs (not recorded which). The receptors stem from a human donor with low-grade glioma or glioblastoma, undergoing nonglioma brain surgery, or in good health (not recorded which).

This clonotype has a count of ten or more. This chain connects TRBV27 to TRBJ2-7; TRBD2 matches 7 bases. This CDR3 has 14 amino acids. Per germline, CDR1 MNHEY and CDR2 SMNVEV (reference sequence). V dropped 6 bases and J dropped 3; count of bases not matched to a gene: 8. CDR3 nucleotides: TGTGCCAGCAGCCCCGAGGGAGGGCGCTACGAGCAGTACTTC. Translated: CASSPEGGRYEQYF.

Written as DNA, the CDR3 is TGTGCCAGCAGCTTTTGGGGAGGCCACGAGCAGTACTTC. This gives the protein CASSFWGGHEQYF. V gene TRBV7-2 combines with J gene TRBJ2-7, with D possibly TRBD2 on 6 matching bases. The CDR3 sequence is 13 residues long. In germline, CDR1 is SGHTA, CDR2 FQGNSA. Trimming left V 3 bases short and J 5 bases short, with 11 bases between.

This clonotype was seen ten or more times. The chain is built from TRBV7-2 and TRBJ2-7; D may be TRBD1 (6 bases). V was pared by 5 bases and J by 5 bases, with 16 bases between. The CDR3 covers 14 residues. The V gene's germline CDR1 is SGHTA and CDR2 FQGNSA. The DNA of the CDR3 is TGTGCCAGCAGCCCTCAGGGGTTCGTCGACGAGCAGTACTTC. It translates to CASSPQGFVDEQYF.

On this clonotype: Its ends do not fully match the called genes, so a read error is possible. The rearrangement links TRBV28 to TRBJ2-7; D not resolved. CDR1 and CDR2 from the germline V gene are MDHEN and SYDVKM. The CDR3 runs 10 residues. The CDR3 sequence is CVSVDYEQYF. The CDR3 bases are TGTGTCAGCGTTGACTACGAGCAGTACTTC. Complete variable domain (other parts from reference TRBV28 and TRBJ2-7): DVKVTQSSRYLVKRTGEKVFLECVQDMDHENMFWYRQDPGLGLRLIYFSYDVKMKEKGDIPEGYSVSREKKERFSLILESASTNQTSMYLCVSVDYEQYFGPGTRLTVT.

The gene calls are TRBV6-2 or TRBV6-3 and TRBJ2-7; no clear D gene. Germline loops: CDR1 MNHEY, CDR2 SVGEGT. V was shortened by 6 bases and J by 3 bases, with 3 bases between the two germline ends. The CDR3 extends over 10 amino acids. CDR3 DNA: TGTGCCAGCAGCCGCTACGAGCAGTACTTC. This translates into CASSRYEQYF.

The chain has TRBV20-1 and TRBJ1-1; no reliable D call. CDR1 and CDR2 from the germline V gene are DFQATT and SNEGSKA (reference sequence). The germline V and J ends were trimmed by 1 base and 5 bases, with 14 bases remaining between them. The CDR3 extends over 14 amino acids. The CDR3 nucleotides are TGCAGTGCTAGAGTAGCGGGAATAGCTACTGAAGCTTTCTTT. Amino acid sequence: CSARVAGIATEAFF.

This chain connects TRBV7-9 to TRBJ2-7, with D maybe TRBD2 (6 bases). V lost 0 bases and J 5 bases, leaving 11 bases between the germline ends. CDR1 and CDR2 (germline): SEHNR, FQNEAQ (reference sequence). The CDR3 is 14 residues long. For the CDR3, the DNA is TGTGCCAGCAGCTTAGCGGGACTCCGGGACGAGCAGTACTTC. Translation: CASSLAGLRDEQYF.

This clonotype has more than one count but fewer than ten. Given a much more abundant clone one base away, this may be a read error. The genes are TRBV11-2 and TRBJ2-3; D not certain. CDR1 is SGHAT, CDR2 FQNNGV, per germline. This CDR3 region has 14 residues. The CDR3 protein is CANSLDGTSDTQYF. CDR3 sequence (DNA): TGTGCCAACAGCTTAGATGGAACATCAGATACGCAGTATTTT.

The table lists this clonotype with a few counts. The genes are TRBV9 and TRBJ2-7; a weak D match, TRBD1 (6 bases). The CDR3 totals 14 residues. V was pared by 2 bases and J by 3 bases, with 12 bases between. Germline V lookup: CDR1 SGDLS, CDR2 YYNGEE. CDR3: CASSVQGSLYEQYF. The CDR3 nucleotides read TGTGCCAGCAGCGTTCAGGGGAGTCTCTACGAGCAGTACTTC. Variable domain in full (rest from reference TRBV9 and TRBJ2-7): DSGVTQTPKHLITATGQRVTLRCSPRSGDLSVYWYQQSLDQGLQFLIQYYNGEERAKGNILERFSAQQFPDLHSELNLSSLELGDSALYFCASSVQGSLYEQYFGPGTRLTVT.

V is TRBV27 and J is TRBJ1-1; 7 nucleotides agree with TRBD1. CDR3 length equals 13 residues. Losses at the gene ends were 8 bases for V and 0 bases for J; bases not matched to a gene: 3. Germline V CDR1 and CDR2: MNHEY, SMNVEV (reference sequence). The CDR3 is CASLGQMNTEAFF. The CDR3 nucleotides are TGTGCCAGCTTGGGACAGATGAACACTGAAGCTTTCTTT.

V and J are TRBV20-1 and TRBJ2-7; D ambiguous. The V end lost 6 bases, the J end lost 3 bases, and 15 bases lay between the germline ends. The CDR3 spans 13 residues. CDR1 DFQATT and CDR2 SNEGSKA come from the germline V gene (reference sequence). This CDR3 reads CSATERVGYEQYF. CDR3 DNA sequence: TGCAGTGCAACTGAACGGGTCGGCTACGAGCAGTACTTC.

Notes on this clonotype: A read error may account for a junction end that differs from germline. The chain uses TRBV28 and TRBJ2-5, with D unclear. The germline V gene encodes CDR1 MDHEN and CDR2 SYDVKM. This CDR3 region has 15 residues. The CDR3 reads CASSSLVLQQEAQYF. The DNA for the CDR3 is TGTGCCAGCAGTTCATTAGTCCTCCAGCAAGAGGCCCAGTACTTC.

The chain combines TRBV20-1 with TRBJ1-5, with D unclear. This CDR3 region has 11 residues. Germline CDR1 reads DFQATT; CDR2 reads SNEGSKA (reference sequence). Trimming removed 2 bases at V and 6 bases at J, with 5 bases between. CDR3 coding DNA: TGCAGTGCTAGACTTGGTCAGCCCCAGCATTTT. As protein: CSARLGQPQHF.

This clonotype was detected ten times or more. The chain couples TRBV6-2 or TRBV6-3 to TRBJ1-5; 7 bases map to TRBD1. The CDR3 spans 15 residues. CDR1 and CDR2 (germline): MNHEY, SVGEGT. The V and J ends lost 8 bases and 7 bases, in that order; junction bases with no gene match: 14. The CDR3: CASRTGEGVGQPQHF. The DNA for the CDR3 is TGTGCCAGCCGAACAGGGGAAGGTGTGGGGCAGCCCCAGCATTTT.

This clonotype was picked up a small number of times. The CDR3, as DNA: TGTGCCAGCACCCGGACTAGCGGGAGGTATGAGCAGTTCTTC. Amino acids: CASTRTSGRYEQFF. The rearrangement uses TRBV27 and TRBJ2-1; TRBD2 agrees at 14 bases. The CDR3 has 14 residues. The V segment lost 7 bases and the J segment 8 bases; nucleotides outside the gene matches: 4. The germline gives CDR1 MNHEY, CDR2 SMNVEV (reference sequence).

The chain has TRBV6-9 and TRBJ2-7; no definite D call. V was shortened by 3 bases and J by 9 bases, with 12 bases between the two germline ends. CDR3 length: 12 amino acids. Germline V CDR1 and CDR2: MNHGY, SVAAGI. Here the CDR3 DNA reads TGTGCCAGCAGTTACAAGCCCCCGTGGCAGTACTTC. Translating it yields CASSYKPPWQYF.

This clonotype showed up just once. This rearrangement joins TRBV15 to TRBJ1-5; no firm D call. This CDR3 is built from 15 residues. V lost 0 bases and J lost 3, with 9 bases in between. Germline loops: CDR1 LNHNV, CDR2 YYDKDF (reference sequence). The CDR3 DNA reads TGTGCCACCAGCAGAGATCAAACAGACAATCAGCCCCAGCATTTT. Translating it yields CATSRDQTDNQPQHF. The full variable domain, its missing parts supplied by reference TRBV15 and TRBJ1-5, is DAMVIQNPRYQVTQFGKPVTLSCSQTLNHNVMYWYQQKSSQAPKLLFHYYDKDFNNEADTPDNFQSRRPNTSFCFLDIRSPGLGDTAMYLCATSRDQTDNQPQHFGDGTRLSIL.

In this sample, this clonotype turned up a few times. The rearrangement links TRBV4-3 to TRBJ1-1; the D is unclear. V dropped 0 bases and J dropped 0 bases, with 8 bases sitting between them. Per the germline V gene, CDR1 is LGHNA and CDR2 is YSLEER. The CDR3 sequence is 15 residues long. DNA of the CDR3: TGCGCCAGCAGCCAAGAAGCAGTCATGAACACTGAAGCTTTCTTT. This translates into CASSQEAVMNTEAFF.

CDR3: CASSWGTGGYNEQFF. CDR3 coding DNA: TGTGCCAGCAGTTGGGGGACAGGGGGCTACAATGAGCAGTTCTTC. The chain is built from TRBV27 and TRBJ2-1, with TRBD1 identical over 11 bases. The CDR3 is made up of 15 amino acids. The V gene's germline CDR1 is MNHEY and CDR2 SMNVEV (reference sequence). The ends lost 4 bases at V and 3 bases at J; junction bases unmatched: 2.

The chain joins TRBV28 to TRBJ2-7; TRBD2 is a possible D gene (6 bases). The CDR3 extends over 15 amino acids. Trimming stripped 1 base from V and 1 base from J, with 11 bases between. The V gene's germline CDR1 is MDHEN and CDR2 SYDVKM. For the CDR3, the DNA is TGTGCCAGCAGTTTATCGGGAGAAGCTTCCTACGAGCAGTACTTC. Amino acid sequence: CASSLSGEASYEQYF.

This clonotype was recorded at least ten times. The gene calls are TRBV7-2 and TRBJ2-7, with D possibly matching TRBD1 (6 bases). V lost 4 bases and J 4 bases, leaving 26 bases between the germline ends. The germline gives CDR1 SGHTA, CDR2 FQGNSA. This CDR3 has 18 residues. CDR3 bases: TGTGCCAGCAGCTCCCCAGGGGTTTCGCTCTATACGGTTTACGAGCAGTACTTC. Protein product: CASSSPGVSLYTVYEQYF.